This T cell receptor (beta chain) stems from a study of cytomegalovirus exposure and HLA in healthy donors. Study-level information: Early released data had about 85 million unique TCRs, all coming from HLA-typed donors.

About this clone: Its antigen is not identified.

Study-level findings and limits: For TCR beta chains, V- and J-gene trimming was later linked to a missense DCLRE1C variant.

13 Jbeta primers and 60 Vbeta primers were used for the PCR. Sequencing used immunoSEQ multiplex PCR; TCRdb keeps in-frame clones, though not all of them. The sample totals tens of thousands of clones; its top ten clones hold around 1.1%. The specimen sequenced was PBMCs. The receptor comes from a woman between 25 and 40 years old in good health and CMV-seronegative.

CDR3 nucleotides: TGTGCCAGCAGTGAGAACAGGGTTCCAAAACTGTTTTTT. It translates to CASSENRVPKLFF. The gene calls are TRBV6-1 and TRBJ1-4, with D maybe TRBD1 (6 bases). This CDR3 spans 13 amino acids. V was shortened by 3 bases and J by 10 bases, with 12 bases between the two germline ends. Germline-derived CDR1 and CDR2 are MNHNS and SASEGT.